The TCR beta chain under discussion was sequenced for a study of blood T cells in healthy people across ages. The authors ran a second PCR of about 6 to 11 cycles using a sample-barcoded 5' primer and a J-beta primer mix. Via MiXCR, TCRdb re-called the 5' RACE reads, giving one row per CDR3 protein. Of 1,800,000 or so distinct CDR3 sequences listed, roughly two fifths are singletons. Each donor was a healthy Caucasian individual from Russia, aged 6 to 90. CDR3 length: 13 amino acids. Trimming cost V 5 bases and J 8 bases; bases outside gene matches: 7. Germline V gene data show CDR1 as DFQATT and CDR2 as SNEGSKA (reference sequence). Regarding this clonotype: Its specificity is unknown.

Findings of the study overall: Versus aged donors, long-lived donors had higher diversity and more naive CD4+ cells.

The rearrangement links TRBV20-1 to TRBJ2-1; 9 nucleotides line up with TRBD2. The sample comprised blood. The TCR was taken from a human donor in good health. As DNA, the CDR3 is TGCAGTGCTCCGGGACTAGCTTCGGATGAGCAGTTCTTC. This translates into CSAPGLASDEQFF.